This TCR beta chain was recovered during a study of breast tumors, draining lymph nodes, adjacent tissues. This clonotype was recorded at least ten times. In TCRdb, the multiplex PCR reads were re-called with MiXCR into one record per CDR3 protein. The sample has approximately 180,000 distinct CDR3 sequences; about 33% are singletons. The lymph nodes were axillary draining lymph nodes from breast cancer patients. The CDR3 sequence is 12 residues long. V was trimmed by 0 bases and J by 4 bases, leaving 3 bases between them. Germline V gene sequence: CDR1 LGHDT, CDR2 YNNKEL (reference sequence). The sample comprised axillary lymph node tissue. The sequence derives from a female donor with breast cancer. Some clones in this sample may be carry-over from other donors' samples. V gene TRBV3-1 combines with J gene TRBJ2-5; no firm D call. CDR3 in DNA: TGTGCCAGCAGCCAAGATCCAGAGACCCAGTACTTC. Translating gives CASSQDPETQYF.